Listed here are 21 T cell receptor beta chains from one sample, sequenced in a study of OX40 agonist ivuxolimab in advanced cancers. Profiling relied on immunoSEQ multiplex PCR, and the TCRdb table lists in-frame clones only, not all of them. The table has some 40,000 clones, around 89% seen once. The sequencing used CD4+ or CD8+ T cells sorted from blood, collected in a trial of the OX40 agonist ivuxolimab. All receptors derive from an adult with an advanced solid tumor such as melanoma, head and neck, liver or kidney cancer.

The rearrangement links TRBV5-4 to TRBJ2-3; the D gene is possibly TRBD1 (5 bases). V lost 2 bases and J lost 2, with 9 bases in between. CDR1 is SGHNT and CDR2 is YYREEE in the germline V gene (reference sequence). The CDR3 totals 14 residues. CDR3 sequence: CASSFRVATDTQYF. Written as DNA, the CDR3 is TGTGCCAGCAGCTTCAGGGTTGCCACAGATACGCAGTATTTT.

J is TRBJ2-7 and V is TRBV5-4; a weak D match, TRBD2 (6 bases). The germline V gene encodes CDR1 SGHNT and CDR2 YYREEE (reference sequence). The CDR3 totals 15 residues. The germline V and J ends were trimmed by 6 bases and 3 bases, with 19 bases remaining between them. For the CDR3, the DNA is TGTGCCAGCACCAGAGGGACTGGGTTAGGCTACGAGCAGTACTTC. This sequence encodes CASTRGTGLGYEQYF.

This chain links TRBV4-1 with TRBJ1-5; possibly TRBD1 for D (6 bases). Germline CDR1 reads MGHRA; CDR2 reads YSYEKL. Deletions cut 0 bases from V and 0 bases from J, with 18 bases between. This CDR3 has 19 residues. CDR3 amino acids: CASSQDRQGQGLSNQPQHF. The CDR3 region has the DNA TGCGCCAGCAGCCAAGATCGGCAGGGGCAAGGTCTTAGCAATCAGCCCCAGCATTTT.

The J gene is TRBJ1-1, the V gene TRBV18, with D possibly matching TRBD1 (5 bases). Deletions cut 0 bases from V and 1 base from J, with 12 bases between. This CDR3 has 16 residues. In germline, CDR1 is KGHSH, CDR2 LQKENI. The CDR3 sequence: CASSPPSGGENTEAFF. CDR3 nucleotides: TGTGCCAGCTCACCACCGTCGGGGGGGGAGAACACTGAAGCTTTCTTT.

J is TRBJ1-2 and V is TRBV10-3; the match to TRBD1 covers 7 bases. This CDR3 region has 11 residues. With 3 bases clipped from V and 10 bases from J, the junction kept 2 bases outside the gene matches. Germline V gene lookup returns CDR1 ENHRY and CDR2 SYGVKD. In DNA form, the CDR3 reads TGTGCCATCAGTGAACAGGGGATCTACACCTTC. Translated, it gives CAISEQGIYTF.

The chain combines TRBV5-1 with TRBJ2-3, with 8 bases aligning to TRBD2. This CDR3 has 15 residues. V gave up 9 bases and J gave up 4 bases; unmatched junction bases: 13. Looked up from germline, CDR1 is SGHRS and CDR2 is YFSETQ. CDR3 loop: CATAFGGAEADTQYF. The CDR3 coding sequence is TGCGCCACTGCCTTCGGGGGGGCCGAGGCAGATACGCAGTATTTT.

The chain has TRBV6-1 and TRBJ1-1; unclear D gene. The ends were cut back, 8 bases at V and 4 bases at J, with 17 bases in the middle. The CDR3 is 14 amino acids. The germline V gene has CDR1 MNHNS and CDR2 SASEGT. For the CDR3, the DNA is TGTGCCAGCCATACTCGAGGGCTCGGCACTGAAGCTTTCTTT. Translating it yields CASHTRGLGTEAFF.

The chain has TRBV7-9 and TRBJ1-1, with 8 bases lining up with TRBD1. The CDR3 is 13 residues long. V dropped 1 base and J dropped 8; count of bases not matched to a gene: 3. Looked up from germline, CDR1 is SEHNR and CDR2 is FQNEAQ (reference sequence). CDR3 sequence: CASSLDQGAEAFF. The CDR3 coding sequence is TGTGCCAGCAGCTTAGACCAGGGGGCCGAAGCTTTCTTT.

The J gene is TRBJ1-2, the V gene TRBV28, with 10 bases lining up with TRBD1. The CDR3 is 12 amino acids. V dropped 8 bases and J dropped 6; count of bases not matched to a gene: 3. Germline V gives CDR1 MDHEN, CDR2 SYDVKM. DNA of the CDR3: TGTGCCAGCGGGACAGGGGACAATGGCTACACCTTC. Translated: CASGTGDNGYTF.

The chain combines TRBV6-5 with TRBJ2-7, with D maybe TRBD1 (6 bases). V lost 5 bases to trimming and J lost 0 bases, with 11 bases between them. The CDR3 is made up of 14 amino acids. Germline CDR1 reads MNHEY; CDR2 reads SVGAGI. Here the CDR3 reads CASSGPTGSYEQYF. CDR3 DNA: TGTGCCAGCAGTGGCCCGACAGGCTCCTACGAGCAGTACTTC.

This clone was observed once. The chain employs TRBV18 and TRBJ1-1; D gene uncertain. Per germline, CDR1 KGHSH and CDR2 LQKENI. V was clipped by 3 bases and J by 1 base, with 9 bases between them. The CDR3 consists of 14 residues. CDR3 protein: CASSPTPENTEAFF. In DNA form, the CDR3 reads TGTGCCAGCTCACCTACTCCGGAGAACACTGAAGCTTTCTTT.

V is TRBV5-1 and J is TRBJ1-4; D ambiguous. This CDR3 is built from 14 residues. CDR1 and CDR2 from the germline V gene are SGHRS and YFSETQ. V lost 0 bases to trimming and J lost 8 bases, with 11 bases between them. The CDR3 bases are TGCGCCAGCAGCTTGGCGAGTACGGGCGAAAAACTGTTTTTT. Residues: CASSLASTGEKLFF.

This clone has a single count. This chain uses TRBV6-1 with TRBJ1-5; TRBD1 might be the D (5 bases). This CDR3 has 15 amino acids. V shed 7 bases and J shed 2 bases, with 15 bases lying between them. CDR1 MNHNS and CDR2 SASEGT come from the germline V gene. CDR3 DNA: TGTGCCAGCAATTCTCAGGGTAGTGGCAATCAGCCCCAGCATTTT. This sequence encodes CASNSQGSGNQPQHF.

V usage is TRBV14 and J usage is TRBJ1-1, with D hard to call. The CDR3 runs 13 residues. With 2 bases removed from V and 1 base from J, the gap between germline ends came to 5 bases. The V gene's germline CDR1 is SGHDN and CDR2 FVKESK. The CDR3 DNA reads TGTGCCAGCAGCCAAAGGCAGAACACTGAAGCTTTCTTT. This gives the protein CASSQRQNTEAFF.

This clone has a single count. The chain employs TRBV6-1 and TRBJ1-5; 8 bases align to TRBD1. CDR3 size: 18 residues. J gave up 0 bases and V 3 bases, and 10 bases lay outside the gene matches. CDR1 is MNHNS and CDR2 is SASEGT in the germline V gene. The CDR3 nucleotides read TGTGCCAGCAGTGACCGGACAGGGAATACATATAGCAATCAGCCCCAGCATTTT. Translated, it gives CASSDRTGNTYSNQPQHF.

The rearrangement uses TRBV28 and TRBJ1-2; TRBD1 might be the D (6 bases). CDR3 length: 13 amino acids. V lost 3 bases, J lost 8 bases, and 13 bases lay in between. Germline CDR1 is MDHEN and CDR2 is SYDVKM. Written as DNA, the CDR3 is TGTGCCAGCAGTTTCGGCCTAGGGGGAGGCTACACCTTC. Translated, it gives CASSFGLGGGYTF.

V usage is TRBV7-3 and J usage is TRBJ2-3; 10 nucleotides align to TRBD2. Germline V gives CDR1 SGHTA, CDR2 FQGTGA. V lost 5 bases to trimming and J lost 1 base; unmatched junction nucleotides: 3. The CDR3 length is 15 residues. The CDR3 loop is CASSNSGGRTDTQYF. As DNA, the CDR3 is TGTGCCAGCAGCAATAGCGGGGGGCGCACAGATACGCAGTATTTT.

CDR3 sequence reads: CASSPWGEQETQYF. DNA of the CDR3: TGCGCCAGCAGCCCGTGGGGGGAACAAGAGACCCAGTACTTC. The chain combines TRBV5-1 with TRBJ2-5; D is perhaps TRBD2 (6 bases). CDR3 length equals 14 residues. Deletions cut 4 bases from V and 2 bases from J, with 12 bases between. Germline CDR1 reads SGHRS; CDR2 reads YFSETQ.

The rearrangement uses TRBV5-1 and TRBJ1-4; 8 bases line up with TRBD1. Per germline, CDR1 SGHRS and CDR2 YFSETQ. The CDR3 runs 14 residues. V dropped 7 bases and J dropped 8; count of bases not matched to a gene: 10. The CDR3 protein is CASGHRDRREKLFF. The CDR3 DNA follows: TGCGCCAGCGGACACCGGGACAGGAGGGAAAAACTGTTTTTT.

This chain links TRBV2 with TRBJ2-2; D remains ambiguous. V gave up 7 bases and J gave up 7 bases, with 7 bases separating them. Germline loops: CDR1 SNHLY, CDR2 FYNNEI. This CDR3 has 11 amino acids. In DNA, the CDR3 is TGTGCCAGCACCCTAAGCGGGGAGCTGTTTTTT. Protein sequence: CASTLSGELFF.

This chain connects TRBV19 to TRBJ2-7; weak D call: TRBD1 (5 bases). The CDR3 totals 15 residues. The ends were cut back, 4 bases at V and 1 base at J, with 14 bases in the middle. Germline CDR1 and CDR2: LNHDA and SQIVND (reference sequence). The DNA of the CDR3 is TGTGCCAGTAGTACCCAACGGACACTGTCCTACGAGCAGTACTTC. Amino acids: CASSTQRTLSYEQYF. The full variable domain, rest sourced from reference TRBV19 and TRBJ2-7, is DGGITQSPKYLFRKEGQNVTLSCEQNLNHDAMYWYRQDPGQGLRLIYYSQIVNDFQKGDIAEGYSVSREKKESFPLTVTSAQKNPTAFYLCASSTQRTLSYEQYFGPGTRLTVT.